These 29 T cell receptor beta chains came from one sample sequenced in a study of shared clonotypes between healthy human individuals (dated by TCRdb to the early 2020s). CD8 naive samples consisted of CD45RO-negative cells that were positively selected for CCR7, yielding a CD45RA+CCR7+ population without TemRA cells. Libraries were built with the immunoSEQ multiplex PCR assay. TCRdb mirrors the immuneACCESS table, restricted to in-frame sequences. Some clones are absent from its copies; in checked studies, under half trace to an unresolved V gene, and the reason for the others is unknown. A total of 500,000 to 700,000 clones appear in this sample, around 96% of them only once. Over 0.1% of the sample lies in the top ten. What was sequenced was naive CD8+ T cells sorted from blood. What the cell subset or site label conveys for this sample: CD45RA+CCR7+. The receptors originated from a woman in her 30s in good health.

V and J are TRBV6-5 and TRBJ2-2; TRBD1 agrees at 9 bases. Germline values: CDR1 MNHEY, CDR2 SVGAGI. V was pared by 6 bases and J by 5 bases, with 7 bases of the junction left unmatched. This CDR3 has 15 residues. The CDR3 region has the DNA TGTGCCAGCAGAACCGGGACAGGGTCTACCGGGGAGCTGTTTTTT. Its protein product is CASRTGTGSTGELFF.

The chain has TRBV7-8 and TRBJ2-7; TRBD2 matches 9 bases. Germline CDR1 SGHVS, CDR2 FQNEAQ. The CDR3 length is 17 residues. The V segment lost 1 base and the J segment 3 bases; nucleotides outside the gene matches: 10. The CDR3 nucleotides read TGTGCCAGCAGCTTAGGCCCGCGCGCTAGCGGGAACTACGAGCAGTACTTC. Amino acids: CASSLGPRASGNYEQYF. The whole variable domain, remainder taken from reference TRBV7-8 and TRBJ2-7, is GAGVSQSPRYKVAKRGQDVALRCDPISGHVSLFWYQQALGQGPEFLTYFQNEAQLDKSGLPSDRFFAERPEGSVSTLKIQRTQQEDSAVYLCASSLGPRASGNYEQYFGPGTRLTVT.

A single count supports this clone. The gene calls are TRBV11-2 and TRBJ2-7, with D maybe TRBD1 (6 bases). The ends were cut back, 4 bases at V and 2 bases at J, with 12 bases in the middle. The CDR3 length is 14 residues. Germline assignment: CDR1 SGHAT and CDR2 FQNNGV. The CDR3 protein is CASSYAQGTYEQYF. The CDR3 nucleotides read TGTGCCAGCAGCTACGCTCAGGGGACCTACGAGCAGTACTTC. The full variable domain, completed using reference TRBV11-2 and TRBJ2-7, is EAGVAQSPRYKIIEKRQSVAFWCNPISGHATLYWYQQILGQGPKLLIQFQNNGVVDDSQLPKDRFSAERLKGVDSTLKIQPAKLEDSAVYLCASSYAQGTYEQYFGPGTRLTVT.

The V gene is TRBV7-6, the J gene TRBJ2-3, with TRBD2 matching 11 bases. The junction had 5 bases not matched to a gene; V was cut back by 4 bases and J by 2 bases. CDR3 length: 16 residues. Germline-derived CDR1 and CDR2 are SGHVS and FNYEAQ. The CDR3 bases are TGTGCCAGCAGCTCGGGACTAGCGGTTATCACAGATACGCAGTATTTT. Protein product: CASSSGLAVITDTQYF.

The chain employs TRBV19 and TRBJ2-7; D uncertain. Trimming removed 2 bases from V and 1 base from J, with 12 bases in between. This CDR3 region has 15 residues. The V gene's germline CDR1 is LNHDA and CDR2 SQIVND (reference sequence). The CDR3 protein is CASSIFGSGSYEQYF. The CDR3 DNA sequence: TGTGCCAGTAGTATATTCGGCAGTGGATCCTACGAGCAGTACTTC.

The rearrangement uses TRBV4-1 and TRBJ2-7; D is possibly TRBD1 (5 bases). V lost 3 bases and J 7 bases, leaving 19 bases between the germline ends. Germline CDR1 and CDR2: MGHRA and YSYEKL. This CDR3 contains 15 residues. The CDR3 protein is CASSHDIEAGQEQYF. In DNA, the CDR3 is TGCGCCAGCAGCCACGACATAGAAGCAGGGCAGGAGCAGTACTTC.

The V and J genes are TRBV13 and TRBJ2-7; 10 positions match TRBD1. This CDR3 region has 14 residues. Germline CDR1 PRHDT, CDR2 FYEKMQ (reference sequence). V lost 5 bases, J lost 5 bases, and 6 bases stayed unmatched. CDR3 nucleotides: TGTGCCAGCAGCGGCCGGGACAGGGGAGACGAGCAGTACTTC. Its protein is CASSGRDRGDEQYF.

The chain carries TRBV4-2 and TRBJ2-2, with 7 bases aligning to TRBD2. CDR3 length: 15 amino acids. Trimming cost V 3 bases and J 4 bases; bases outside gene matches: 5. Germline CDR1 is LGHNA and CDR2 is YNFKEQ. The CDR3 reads CASSQEGGFTGELFF. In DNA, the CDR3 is TGTGCCAGCAGCCAGGAGGGAGGGTTCACCGGGGAGCTGTTTTTT.

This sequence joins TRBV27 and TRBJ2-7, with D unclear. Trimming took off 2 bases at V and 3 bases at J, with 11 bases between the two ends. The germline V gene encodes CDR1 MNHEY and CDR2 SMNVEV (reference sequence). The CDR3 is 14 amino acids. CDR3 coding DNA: TGTGCCAGCAGTTTAGTCTGGAGTAGCTACGAGCAGTACTTC. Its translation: CASSLVWSSYEQYF.

CDR3 sequence (DNA): TGTGCCAGCAGCTCCGGTGCGTCCCCGGCAGACTACGAGCAGTACTTC. It is translated as CASSSGASPADYEQYF. The gene calls are TRBV11-2 and TRBJ2-7; no firm D call. The CDR3 is 16 residues long. V was clipped by 4 bases and J by 3 bases, with 19 bases between them. Germline CDR1 is SGHAT and CDR2 is FQNNGV.

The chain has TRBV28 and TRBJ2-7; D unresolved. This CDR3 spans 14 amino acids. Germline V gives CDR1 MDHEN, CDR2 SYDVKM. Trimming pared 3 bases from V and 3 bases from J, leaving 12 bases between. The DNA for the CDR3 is TGTGCCAGCAGTTTGACAAGCGAGGACTACGAGCAGTACTTC. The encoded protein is CASSLTSEDYEQYF.

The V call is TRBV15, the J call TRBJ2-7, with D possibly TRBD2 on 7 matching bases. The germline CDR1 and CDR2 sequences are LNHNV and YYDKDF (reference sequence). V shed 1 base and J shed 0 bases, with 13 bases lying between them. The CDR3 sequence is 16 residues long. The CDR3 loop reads CATSRGRGGSSYEQYF. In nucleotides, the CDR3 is TGTGCCACCAGCAGAGGCAGGGGCGGGAGCTCCTACGAGCAGTACTTC.

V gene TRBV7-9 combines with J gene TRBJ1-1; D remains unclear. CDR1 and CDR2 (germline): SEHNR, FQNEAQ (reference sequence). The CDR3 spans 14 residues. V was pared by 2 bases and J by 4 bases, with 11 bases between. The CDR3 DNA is TGTGCCAGCAGCTTACCCCGGGAGATCACTGAAGCTTTCTTT. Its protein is CASSLPREITEAFF.

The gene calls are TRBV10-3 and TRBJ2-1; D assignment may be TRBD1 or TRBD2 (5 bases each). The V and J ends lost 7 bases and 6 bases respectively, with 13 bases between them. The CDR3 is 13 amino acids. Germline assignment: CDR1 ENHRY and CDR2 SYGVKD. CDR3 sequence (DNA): TGTGCCATCATGGGGGAAGGCCTCAATGAGCAGTTCTTC. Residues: CAIMGEGLNEQFF.

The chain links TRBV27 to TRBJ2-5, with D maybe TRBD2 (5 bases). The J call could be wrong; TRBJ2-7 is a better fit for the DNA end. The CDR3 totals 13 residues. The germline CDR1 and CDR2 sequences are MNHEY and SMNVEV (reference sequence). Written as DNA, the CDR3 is TGTGCCAGCAGCCAACTAGGGTCCTACGAGCAGTACTTC. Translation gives CASSQLGSYEQYF.

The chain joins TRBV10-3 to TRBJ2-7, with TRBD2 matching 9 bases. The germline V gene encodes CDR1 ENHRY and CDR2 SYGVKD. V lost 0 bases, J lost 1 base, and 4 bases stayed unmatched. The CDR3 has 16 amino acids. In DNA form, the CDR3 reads TGTGCCATCAGTGAGTCGTGGCGGGAGGGTTCCTACGAGCAGTACTTC. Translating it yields CAISESWREGSYEQYF.

In DNA form, the CDR3 reads TGTGCCAGCAGCGGGGAGGGGGGCCTTGTCGAGCAGTACTTC. Its protein product is CASSGEGGLVEQYF. This sequence joins TRBV5-6 and TRBJ2-7; D might be TRBD2 (7 bases). The CDR3 consists of 14 residues. V lost 4 bases, J lost 6 bases, and 17 bases lay in between. Germline V gene data show CDR1 as SGHDT and CDR2 as YYEEEE.

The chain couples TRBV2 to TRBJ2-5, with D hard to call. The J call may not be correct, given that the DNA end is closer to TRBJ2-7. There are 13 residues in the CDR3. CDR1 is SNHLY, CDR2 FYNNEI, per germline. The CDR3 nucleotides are TGTGCCAGCAGTGAAACAGATTACTACGAGCAGTACTTC. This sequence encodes CASSETDYYEQYF.

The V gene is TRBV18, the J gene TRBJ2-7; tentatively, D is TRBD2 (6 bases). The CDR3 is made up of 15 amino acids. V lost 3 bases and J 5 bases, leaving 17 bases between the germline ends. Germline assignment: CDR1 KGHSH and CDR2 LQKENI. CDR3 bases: TGTGCCAGCTCACCCGGGGACTGGTTCTACCACGAGCAGTACTTC. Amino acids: CASSPGDWFYHEQYF.

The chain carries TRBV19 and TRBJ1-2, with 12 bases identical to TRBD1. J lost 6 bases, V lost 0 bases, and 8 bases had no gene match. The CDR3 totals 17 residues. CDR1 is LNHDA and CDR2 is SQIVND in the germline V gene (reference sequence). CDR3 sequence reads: CASSIDHWDRGLDGYTF. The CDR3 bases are TGTGCCAGTAGTATAGATCACTGGGACAGGGGGCTGGATGGCTACACCTTC.

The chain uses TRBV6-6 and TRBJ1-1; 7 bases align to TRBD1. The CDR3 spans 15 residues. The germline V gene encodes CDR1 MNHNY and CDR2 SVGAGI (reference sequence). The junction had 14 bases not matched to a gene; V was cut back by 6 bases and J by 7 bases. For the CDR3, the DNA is TGTGCCAGCAGCAAGATAGACAGGGAACCCTATGAAGCTTTCTTT. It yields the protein CASSKIDREPYEAFF.

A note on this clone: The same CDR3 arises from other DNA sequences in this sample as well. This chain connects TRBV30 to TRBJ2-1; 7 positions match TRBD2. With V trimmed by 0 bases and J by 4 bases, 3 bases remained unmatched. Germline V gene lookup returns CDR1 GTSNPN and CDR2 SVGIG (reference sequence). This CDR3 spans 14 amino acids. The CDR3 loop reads CAWSVGSGYNEQFF. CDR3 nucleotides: TGTGCCTGGAGTGTGGGTAGCGGGTACAATGAGCAGTTCTTC.

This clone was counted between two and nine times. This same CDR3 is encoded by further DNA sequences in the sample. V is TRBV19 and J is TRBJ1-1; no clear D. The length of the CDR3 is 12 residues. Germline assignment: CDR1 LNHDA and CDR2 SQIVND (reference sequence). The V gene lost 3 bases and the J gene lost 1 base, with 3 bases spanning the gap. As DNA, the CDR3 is TGTGCCAGTAGTATCGGGAACACTGAAGCTTTCTTT. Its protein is CASSIGNTEAFF.

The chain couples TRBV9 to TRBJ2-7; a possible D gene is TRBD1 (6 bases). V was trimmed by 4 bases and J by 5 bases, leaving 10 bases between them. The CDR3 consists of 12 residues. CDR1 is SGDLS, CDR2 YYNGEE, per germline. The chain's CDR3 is CASSPSGDEQYF. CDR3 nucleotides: TGTGCCAGCAGCCCGTCAGGGGACGAGCAGTACTTC.

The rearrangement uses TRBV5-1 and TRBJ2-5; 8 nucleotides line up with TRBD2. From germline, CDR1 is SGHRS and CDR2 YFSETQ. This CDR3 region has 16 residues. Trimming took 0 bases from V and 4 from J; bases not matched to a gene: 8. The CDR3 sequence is CASSLALGLVRETQYF. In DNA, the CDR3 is TGCGCCAGCAGCTTGGCGTTGGGACTAGTAAGAGAGACCCAGTACTTC.

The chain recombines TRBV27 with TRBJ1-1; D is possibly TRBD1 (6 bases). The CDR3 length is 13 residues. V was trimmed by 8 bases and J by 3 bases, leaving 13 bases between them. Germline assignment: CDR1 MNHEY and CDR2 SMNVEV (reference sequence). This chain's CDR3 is CASRLGGDTEAFF. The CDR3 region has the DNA TGTGCCAGCCGACTTGGGGGCGACACTGAAGCTTTCTTT.

CDR3 loop: CASSFNWDVTEAFF. As DNA, the CDR3 is TGCGCCAGCAGCTTCAATTGGGACGTCACTGAAGCTTTCTTT. This sequence joins TRBV5-1 and TRBJ1-1, with a tentative D call TRBD1 (5 bases). CDR3 size: 14 residues. The V gene's germline CDR1 is SGHRS and CDR2 YFSETQ. V lost 2 bases, J lost 4 bases, and 12 bases lay in between. Looking up the rest from reference TRBV5-1 and TRBJ1-1 gives the full variable domain: KAGVTQTPRYLIKTRGQQVTLSCSPISGHRSVSWYQQTPGQGLQFLFEYFSETQRNKGNFPGRFSGRQFSNSRSEMNVSTLELGDSALYLCASSFNWDVTEAFFGQGTRLTVV.

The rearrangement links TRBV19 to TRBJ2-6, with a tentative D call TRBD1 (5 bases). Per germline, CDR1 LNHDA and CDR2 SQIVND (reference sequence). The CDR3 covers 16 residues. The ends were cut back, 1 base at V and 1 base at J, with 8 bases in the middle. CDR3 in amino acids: CASSIGQGSGANVLTF. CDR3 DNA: TGTGCCAGTAGTATAGGCCAGGGTTCTGGGGCCAACGTCCTGACTTTC.

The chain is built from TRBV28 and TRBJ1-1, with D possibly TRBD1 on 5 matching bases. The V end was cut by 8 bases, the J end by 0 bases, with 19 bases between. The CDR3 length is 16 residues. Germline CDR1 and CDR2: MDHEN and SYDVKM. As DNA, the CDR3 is TGTGCCAGCCGCTCTTTCGGGACGGACATGAACACTGAAGCTTTCTTT. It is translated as CASRSFGTDMNTEAFF.